The next 15 T cell receptor beta chains were all read from a single sample in a study of CD8 T cells in Susac syndrome. The RNA, roughly 0.45 to 1 ug, was put through reverse transcription using random hexamers. MiXCR, applied by TCRdb to the immunoSEQ multiplex PCR reads, yields one record per CDR3 protein. The data contain some 180,000 distinct CDR3 sequences, roughly 94% of them singletons. Sequencing used CD4+ T cells from PBMCs. These receptors originate from a human donor with Susac syndrome.

The CDR3 region is CASSDSENSPLHF. The CDR3 DNA follows: TGTGCCAGCAGTGACTCGGAAAATTCACCCCTCCACTTT. This chain joins TRBV6-4 and TRBJ1-6; D unresolved. Trimming took off 0 bases at V and 7 bases at J, with 4 bases between the two ends. The CDR3 sequence is 13 residues long. Germline loops: CDR1 MRHNA, CDR2 SNTAGT.

This clonotype occurred a few times. The gene calls are TRBV7-9 and TRBJ2-3; TRBD2 might be the D (6 bases). Germline V lookup: CDR1 SEHNR, CDR2 FQNEAQ (reference sequence). This CDR3 has 13 residues. The ends were cut back, 3 bases at V and 4 bases at J, with 8 bases in the middle. The CDR3 loop is CASSFGGPDTQYF. CDR3 DNA: TGTGCCAGCAGCTTCGGGGGACCAGATACGCAGTATTTT. The full variable domain, rest sourced from reference TRBV7-9 and TRBJ2-3, is DTGVSQNPRHKITKRGQNVTFRCDPISEHNRLYWYRQTLGQGPEFLTYFQNEAQLEKSRLLSDRFSAERPKGSFSTLEIQRTEQGDSAMYLCASSFGGPDTQYFGPGTRLTVL.

This chain connects TRBV20-1 to TRBJ2-5; no clear D. Germline V gives CDR1 DFQATT, CDR2 SNEGSKA (reference sequence). The V and J ends lost 5 bases and 5 bases respectively, with 18 bases between them. The CDR3 extends over 14 amino acids. The DNA for the CDR3 is TGCAGTGCTCCCGAATCCTCCCCGCGGGAGACCCAGTACTTC. It is translated as CSAPESSPRETQYF.

The CDR3 coding sequence is TGTGCCAGCAGGCGTACCGTCACGGAGACCCAGTACTTC. Translation gives CASRRTVTETQYF. The chain joins TRBV3-1 to TRBJ2-5; the D is unclear. The germline V gene encodes CDR1 LGHDT and CDR2 YNNKEL (reference sequence). This CDR3 has 13 residues. Trimming took 6 bases from V and 5 from J, leaving 13 bases between them.

The chain couples TRBV7-9 to TRBJ2-7; 7 positions match TRBD2. V dropped 2 bases and J dropped 4; count of bases not matched to a gene: 5. Germline-derived CDR1 and CDR2 are SEHNR and FQNEAQ (reference sequence). The CDR3 is 14 residues long. CDR3 nucleotides: TGTGCCAGCAGCTTAATGGGGGAGGGATACGAGCAGTACTTC. This gives the protein CASSLMGEGYEQYF.

J is TRBJ1-6 and V is TRBV12-3 or TRBV12-4, with 8 positions matching TRBD1. The CDR3 covers 14 residues. The junction had 3 bases not matched to a gene; V was cut back by 2 bases and J by 9 bases. The CDR3 DNA follows: TGTGCCAGCAGTTTAATCGACAGGGGTTCACCCCTCCACTTT. This encodes CASSLIDRGSPLHF.

The chain joins TRBV6-1 to TRBJ1-4; 8 nucleotides agree with TRBD1. There are 21 residues in the CDR3. Losses at the gene ends were 5 bases for V and 5 bases for J; bases not matched to a gene: 25. Germline-derived CDR1 and CDR2 are MNHNS and SASEGT. The CDR3 sequence: CASSQDVPAVTMDRENEKLFF. The CDR3 DNA reads TGTGCCAGCAGTCAAGACGTTCCGGCAGTTACAATGGACAGGGAGAATGAAAAACTGTTTTTT.

The chain couples TRBV10-3 to TRBJ2-1; 7 bases match TRBD2. Trimming took 5 bases from V and 3 from J; bases not matched to a gene: 4. Looked up from germline, CDR1 is ENHRY and CDR2 is SYGVKD. This CDR3 has 14 residues. Here the CDR3 reads CAISSASGYNEQFF. CDR3 DNA sequence: TGTGCCATCAGTAGCGCTAGCGGCTACAATGAGCAGTTCTTC.

This chain connects TRBV13 to TRBJ2-1, with 9 bases identical to TRBD1. The CDR3 is 14 amino acids. Germline CDR1 and CDR2: PRHDT and FYEKMQ (reference sequence). After removal of 7 bases from V and 8 bases from J, the junction contained 9 bases not matched to a gene. CDR3 nucleotide sequence: TGTGCCAGCACCACGGGACAGGGTCTGGATGAGCAGTTCTTC. It yields the protein CASTTGQGLDEQFF.

The chain joins TRBV19 to TRBJ1-1; possibly TRBD1 for D (6 bases). V was shortened by 3 bases and J by 1 base, with 9 bases between the two germline ends. Germline-derived CDR1 and CDR2 are LNHDA and SQIVND (reference sequence). The CDR3 has 14 amino acids. CDR3 residues: CASSIPGQNTEAFF. In DNA, the CDR3 is TGTGCCAGTAGTATCCCGGGACAGAACACTGAAGCTTTCTTT.

V and J are TRBV27 and TRBJ2-2; D is uncertain. The germline CDR1 and CDR2 sequences are MNHEY and SMNVEV (reference sequence). CDR3 length equals 15 residues. The germline V and J ends were trimmed by 5 bases and 1 base, with 11 bases remaining between them. The CDR3 nucleotides read TGTGCCAGCAGTCCCCGACTGATGAACACCGGGGAGCTGTTTTTT. Translated: CASSPRLMNTGELFF.

V is TRBV4-3 and J is TRBJ2-1; 12 bases match TRBD2. V shed 4 bases and J 0 bases; nucleotides not matched to a gene: 4. The CDR3 loop spans 17 amino acids. The germline gives CDR1 LGHNA, CDR2 YSLEER. CDR3 region: CASSPGLAGSSYNEQFF. The CDR3 DNA reads TGCGCCAGCAGCCCCGGACTAGCGGGAAGCTCCTACAATGAGCAGTTCTTC.

This chain links TRBV5-8 with TRBJ2-4; weak D call: TRBD1 (5 bases). With 0 bases removed from V and 8 bases from J, the gap between germline ends came to 9 bases. Germline V gene lookup returns CDR1 SGHTS and CDR2 YDEGEE. The length of the CDR3 is 13 residues. CDR3 nucleotides: TGTGCCAGCAGCTTGGAACAGGTGGACATTCAGTACTTC. It yields the protein CASSLEQVDIQYF.

V is TRBV4-1 and J is TRBJ1-1; D is unresolved. The V gene's germline CDR1 is MGHRA and CDR2 YSYEKL. This CDR3 is 16 amino acids long. V dropped 4 bases and J dropped 0 bases, with 15 bases sitting between them. The chain's CDR3 is CASSPRTPFMNTEAFF. The DNA of the CDR3 is TGCGCCAGCAGCCCGCGGACCCCTTTCATGAACACTGAAGCTTTCTTT.

The V gene is TRBV6-5, the J gene TRBJ1-1; D is uncertain. There are 13 residues in the CDR3. Per the germline V gene, CDR1 is MNHEY and CDR2 is SVGAGI. The V end was cut by 5 bases, the J end by 6 bases, with 13 bases between. The CDR3 loop is CASSRTVEAEAFF. The CDR3 region has the DNA TGTGCCAGCAGTAGGACGGTTGAGGCTGAAGCTTTCTTT.